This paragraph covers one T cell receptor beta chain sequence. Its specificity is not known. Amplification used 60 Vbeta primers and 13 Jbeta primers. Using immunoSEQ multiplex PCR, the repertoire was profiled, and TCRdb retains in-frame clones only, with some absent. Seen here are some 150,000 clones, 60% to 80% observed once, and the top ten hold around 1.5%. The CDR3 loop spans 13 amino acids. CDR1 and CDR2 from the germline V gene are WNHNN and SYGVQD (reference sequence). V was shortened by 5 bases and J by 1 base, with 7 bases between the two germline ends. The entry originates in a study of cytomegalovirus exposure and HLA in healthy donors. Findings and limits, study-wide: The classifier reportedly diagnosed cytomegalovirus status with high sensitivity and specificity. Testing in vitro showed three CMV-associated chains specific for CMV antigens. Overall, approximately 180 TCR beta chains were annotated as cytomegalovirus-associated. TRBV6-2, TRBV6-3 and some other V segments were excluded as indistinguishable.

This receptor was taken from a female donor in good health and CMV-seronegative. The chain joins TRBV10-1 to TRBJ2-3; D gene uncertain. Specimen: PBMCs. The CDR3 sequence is CASSKTGTDTQYF. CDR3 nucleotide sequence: TGCGCCAGCAGTAAAACTGGCACAGATACGCAGTATTTT.